This is a list of T cell receptor beta chains from one sample in a study of blood T cell repertoires in COVID-19. Produced via immunoSEQ multiplex PCR; TCRdb's table is partial and in-frame only. The repertoire holds around 72,000 clones, less than 90% seen once, with about 20% in the top ten. Input material: peripheral blood. The receptor set was obtained from a woman aged 80 or over with acute or convalescent COVID-19. CDR3s include the opening cysteine and the closing phenylalanine or tryptophan. D genes are given only for firm matches. Size tells how often a clone was seen (once, few, many) or the class of an expanded clone, and some rows leave it out.

D: NA
size: NA
J: TRBJ1-1
V: TRBV5-1
DNA: TGCGCCAGCAGCGCTACAGGGCAGATGAACACTGAAGCTTTCTTT
CDR3: CASSATGQMNTEAFF

D: NA
size: few
J: TRBJ1-3
V: TRBV2
DNA: TGTGCCAGCAGTGAACCCAGGGCTGGAAACACCATATATTTT
CDR3: CASSEPRAGNTIYF

D: NA
size: NA
J: TRBJ1-1
V: TRBV30
DNA: TGTGCCTGGAGTGTAAAGGGGCGGACTGAAGCTTTCTTT
CDR3: CAWSVKGRTEAFF

D: TRBD1
size: few
J: TRBJ1-1
V: TRBV18
DNA: TGTGCCAGCTCGGGGACAGGTGGGGGGACTGAAGCTTTCTTT
CDR3: CASSGTGGGTEAFF

D: NA
size: NA
J: TRBJ1-2
V: TRBV19
DNA: TGTGCCAGTAGCGAGCTTAACTATGGCTACACCTTC
CDR3: CASSELNYGYTF

D: NA
size: NA
J: TRBJ1-1
V: TRBV30
DNA: TGTGCCTGGAGGTCGGGGACAAAGAACACTGAAGCTTTCTTT
CDR3: CAWRSGTKNTEAFF

D: NA
size: NA
J: TRBJ1-2
V: TRBV18
DNA: TGTGCCAGCTCACTAAGCGCCGGAGGCAACTATGGCTACACCTTC
CDR3: CASSLSAGGNYGYTF

D: TRBD2
size: NA
J: TRBJ2-7
V: TRBV4-1
DNA: TGCGCCAGCAGCCAACCCCCATTGGGAGCGGGAGAGGACGAGCAGTACTTC
CDR3: CASSQPPLGAGEDEQYF

D: NA
size: NA
J: TRBJ2-5
V: TRBV12-3/TRBV12-4
DNA: TGTGCCAGCAGCCGAGGGATACAAGAGACCCAGTACTTC
CDR3: CASSRGIQETQYF

D: NA
size: NA
J: TRBJ1-6
V: TRBV5-4
DNA: TGTGCCAGCAGCTTGGAACAGGGTAATTCACCCCTCCACTTT
CDR3: CASSLEQGNSPLHF

D: TRBD2
size: NA
J: TRBJ2-2
V: TRBV5-4
DNA: TGTGCCAGCAGCTTGGAGGGACTAGGTTCCGGGGAGCTGTTTTTT
CDR3: CASSLEGLGSGELFF

D: NA
size: NA
J: TRBJ2-7
V: TRBV6-5
DNA: TGTGCCAGCAGTTTTCCAAGGGGGGAGCAGTACTTC
CDR3: CASSFPRGEQYF

D: NA
size: NA
J: TRBJ2-5
V: TRBV27
DNA: TGTGCCAGCAGTCAGCGGCTACAAGAGACCCAGTACTTC
CDR3: CASSQRLQETQYF

D: NA
size: NA
J: TRBJ2-5
V: TRBV7-2
DNA: TGTGCCAACGGGGGGGACAGTCAAGAGACCCAGTACTTC
CDR3: CANGGDSQETQYF

D: NA
size: NA
J: TRBJ1-2
V: TRBV3-1/TRBV3-2
DNA: TGTGCCAGCAGCCACTTCGTGCAGGGCTATGGCTACACCTTC
CDR3: CASSHFVQGYGYTF

D: NA
size: NA
J: TRBJ2-3
V: TRBV2
DNA: TGTGCCAGCAGTGCATCACTCCTCACAGATACGCAGTATTTT
CDR3: CASSASLLTDTQYF

D: TRBD1
size: NA
J: TRBJ1-6
V: TRBV19
DNA: TGTGCCAGTAAGGGTGCGACAGGGGGAGCCTCCTATAATTCACCCCTCCACTTT
CDR3: CASKGATGGASYNSPLHF

D: TRBD2
size: NA
J: TRBJ2-1
V: TRBV4-2
DNA: TGTGCCAGCAGCCAAGCCCCTAGCGGATCCTACAATGAGCAGTTCTTC
CDR3: CASSQAPSGSYNEQFF